Listed below are T cell receptor beta chains from one sample, sequenced in a study of T cells in Graves' hyperthyroidism and ophthalmopathy. TCRdb analysed the multiplex PCR reads with MiXCR anew, one entry per CDR3 protein. The sample records hundreds of thousands of distinct CDR3 sequences, 35% to 45% being singletons. The sequencing input was blood. All receptors come from a man younger than 30 with Graves' hyperthyroidism. CDR3s include the opening cysteine and the closing phenylalanine or tryptophan. Fields, in order: V gene, J gene, clone size, CDR3 protein. Not every row has a clone size; where given, it reads once, few, many or a size class.

V: TRBV5-6; J: TRBJ2-5; size: .; CDR3: CASSLGVSRFGETQYF
V: TRBV19; J: TRBJ1-1; size: .; CDR3: CATGRGNTEAFF
V: TRBV7-3; J: TRBJ1-1; size: many; CDR3: CASSLLGAGTEAFF
V: TRBV5-5; J: TRBJ2-5; size: .; CDR3: CASSLTSGSGRETQYF
V: TRBV7-9; J: TRBJ1-4; size: .; CDR3: CASSLGQVGEKLFF
V: TRBV10-3; J: TRBJ1-1; size: once; CDR3: CASSDAAGLRMNTEAFF
V: TRBV20-1; J: TRBJ2-7; size: .; CDR3: CSLYPGKYEQYF
V: TRBV12-3/TRBV12-4; J: TRBJ2-7; size: .; CDR3: CASSYRELGYEQYF
V: TRBV7-2; J: TRBJ2-2; size: .; CDR3: CASSTPIGGGELFF
V: TRBV27; J: TRBJ2-5; size: .; CDR3: CASSHLGGSETQYF
V: TRBV19; J: TRBJ1-6; size: many; CDR3: CASTPGLSSYNSPLHF
V: TRBV7-3; J: TRBJ2-7; size: .; CDR3: CASSLLAAPNYEQYF
V: TRBV20-1; J: TRBJ2-7; size: many; CDR3: CSAGGTVHEQYF
V: TRBV19; J: TRBJ1-1; size: .; CDR3: CASSPDTGAGTEAFF
V: TRBV19; J: TRBJ2-2; size: many; CDR3: CASSNRGGLFF